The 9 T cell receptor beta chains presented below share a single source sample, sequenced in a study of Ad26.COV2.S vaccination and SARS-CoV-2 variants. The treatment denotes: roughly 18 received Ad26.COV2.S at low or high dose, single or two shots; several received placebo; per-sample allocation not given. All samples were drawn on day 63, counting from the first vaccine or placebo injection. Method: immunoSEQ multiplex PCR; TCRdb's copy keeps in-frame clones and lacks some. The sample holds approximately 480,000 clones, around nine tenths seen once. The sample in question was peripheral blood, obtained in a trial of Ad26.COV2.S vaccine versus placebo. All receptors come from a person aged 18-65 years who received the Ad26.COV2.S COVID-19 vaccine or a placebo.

The CDR3 DNA is TGTGCCAGCGGGGGGAGGGGCGAGCAGTACTTC. Encoded protein: CASGGRGEQYF. V usage is TRBV7-8 and J usage is TRBJ2-7, with TRBD2 matching 7 bases. Trimming cost V 8 bases and J 6 bases; bases outside gene matches: 4. Germline V lookup: CDR1 SGHVS, CDR2 FQNEAQ. The CDR3 runs to 11 residues.

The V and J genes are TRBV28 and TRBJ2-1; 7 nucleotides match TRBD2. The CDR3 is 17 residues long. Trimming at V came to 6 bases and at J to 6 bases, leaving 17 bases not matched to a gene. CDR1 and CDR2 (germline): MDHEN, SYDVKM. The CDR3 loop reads CASRTPLFREVGNEQFF. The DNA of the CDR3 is TGTGCCAGCAGGACACCCTTGTTCCGGGAGGTGGGCAATGAGCAGTTCTTC.

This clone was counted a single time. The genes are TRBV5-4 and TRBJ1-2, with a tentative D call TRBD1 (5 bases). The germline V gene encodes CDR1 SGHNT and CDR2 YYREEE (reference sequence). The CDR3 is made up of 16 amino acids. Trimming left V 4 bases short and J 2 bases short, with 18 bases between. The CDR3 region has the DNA TGTGCCAGCAGCGCGCCAGGGTCGGCATTCAACTATGGCTACACCTTC. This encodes CASSAPGSAFNYGYTF.

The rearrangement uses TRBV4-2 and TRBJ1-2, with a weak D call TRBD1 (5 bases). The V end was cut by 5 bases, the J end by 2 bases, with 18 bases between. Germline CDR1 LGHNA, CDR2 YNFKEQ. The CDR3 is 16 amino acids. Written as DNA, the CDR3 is TGTGCCAGCAGCGGAGAAAGGGGAGGGGACAACTATGGCTACACCTTC. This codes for CASSGERGGDNYGYTF.

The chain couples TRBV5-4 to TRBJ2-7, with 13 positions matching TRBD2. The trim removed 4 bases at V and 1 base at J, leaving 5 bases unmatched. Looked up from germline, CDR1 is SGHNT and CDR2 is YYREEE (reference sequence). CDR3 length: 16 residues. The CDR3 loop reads CASSPRTSGSSYEQYF. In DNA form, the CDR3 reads TGTGCCAGCAGCCCCCGGACTAGCGGGAGTTCCTACGAGCAGTACTTC.

CDR3 protein: CASSLGRRNEKLFF. CDR3 nucleotides: TGTGCCAGCAGCTTAGGCAGACGAAATGAAAAACTGTTTTTT. J is TRBJ1-4 and V is TRBV13, with D uncertain. The germline V gene has CDR1 PRHDT and CDR2 FYEKMQ (reference sequence). CDR3 length: 14 residues. Trimming pared 0 bases from V and 5 bases from J, leaving 7 bases between.

The CDR3 loop is CASSPGGGFSYSNQPQHF. The CDR3 region has the DNA TGTGCCAGCAGCCCCGGGGGGGGGTTTTCATATAGCAATCAGCCCCAGCATTTT. The chain carries TRBV7-2 and TRBJ1-5; possible D gene TRBD1, 5 bases. Germline CDR1 reads SGHTA; CDR2 reads FQGNSA. V dropped 5 bases and J dropped 0 bases, with 20 bases sitting between them. The CDR3 is 18 amino acids.

CDR3 region: CASSPSGWSYNEQFF. CDR3 bases: TGTGCCAGCAGCCCTAGCGGGTGGTCCTACAATGAGCAGTTCTTC. The chain combines TRBV7-9 with TRBJ2-1, with 8 nucleotides matching TRBD2. The CDR3 spans 15 residues. The junction had 4 bases not matched to a gene; V was cut back by 5 bases and J by 1 base. Germline CDR1 is SEHNR and CDR2 is FQNEAQ (reference sequence).

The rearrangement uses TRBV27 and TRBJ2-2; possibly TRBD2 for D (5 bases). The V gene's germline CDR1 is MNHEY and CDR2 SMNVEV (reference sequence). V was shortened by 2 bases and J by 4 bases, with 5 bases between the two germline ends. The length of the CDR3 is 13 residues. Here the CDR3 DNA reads TGTGCCAGCAGTTTAGGGAGCACCGGGGAGCTGTTTTTT. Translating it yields CASSLGSTGELFF.